This record covers a single T cell receptor beta chain. What it recognizes is unknown. The CDR3 is made up of 16 amino acids. The J segment lost 0 bases and the V segment lost 6 bases, leaving 7 bases of the junction unmatched. Per germline, CDR1 SGHTA and CDR2 FQGNSA. Primers for the PCR totalled 60 Vbeta and 13 Jbeta. Clones were sequenced by immunoSEQ multiplex PCR, and TCRdb holds only the in-frame ones, with some missing. The sample holds roughly 50,000 clones, more than 70% seen once. The data derive from a study of cytomegalovirus exposure and HLA in healthy donors. Notes on the study in general: TCR beta sequences numbering some 17,000 were associated with HLA alleles at 0.05 false discovery rate in a later analysis. Looking again later, the authors saw that most CMV-associated TCR beta chains seemed HLA-restricted. In a later analysis, V- and J-gene trimming of beta chains associated with a DCLRE1C missense variant, replicated independently.

The source is a young woman in good health and CMV-seronegative. Sequencing used PBMCs. V is TRBV7-2 and J is TRBJ2-5, with TRBD2 matching over 10 bases. The CDR3 bases are TGTGCCAGCAGTGACGGGACTAGCGCGTACCAAGAGACCCAGTACTTC. This encodes CASSDGTSAYQETQYF.